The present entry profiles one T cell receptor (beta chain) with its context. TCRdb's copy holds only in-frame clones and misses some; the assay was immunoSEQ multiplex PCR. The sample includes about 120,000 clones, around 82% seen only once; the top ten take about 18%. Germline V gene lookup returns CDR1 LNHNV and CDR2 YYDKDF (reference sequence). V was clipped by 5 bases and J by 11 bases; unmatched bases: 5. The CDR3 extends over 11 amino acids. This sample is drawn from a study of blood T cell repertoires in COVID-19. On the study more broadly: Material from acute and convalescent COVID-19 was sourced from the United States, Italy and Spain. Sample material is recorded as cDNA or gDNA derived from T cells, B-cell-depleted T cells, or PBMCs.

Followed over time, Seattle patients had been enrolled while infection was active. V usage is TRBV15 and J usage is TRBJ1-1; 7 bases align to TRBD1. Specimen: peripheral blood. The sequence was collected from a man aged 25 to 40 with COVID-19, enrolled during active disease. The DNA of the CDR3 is TGTGCCACCAGCGCTCAGGGGGGCGCTTTCTTT. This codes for CATSAQGGAFF.